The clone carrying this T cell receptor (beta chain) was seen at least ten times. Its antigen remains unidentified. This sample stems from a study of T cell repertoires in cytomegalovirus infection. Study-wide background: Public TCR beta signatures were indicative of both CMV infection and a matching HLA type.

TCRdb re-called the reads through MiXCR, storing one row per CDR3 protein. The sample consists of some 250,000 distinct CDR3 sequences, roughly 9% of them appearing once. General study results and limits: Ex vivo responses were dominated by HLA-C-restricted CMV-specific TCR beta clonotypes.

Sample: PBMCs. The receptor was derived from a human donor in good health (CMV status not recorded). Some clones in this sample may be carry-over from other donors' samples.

CDR3 DNA: TGCGCCAGCAGCTTAGTGGGAGGGAACGATGAGCAGTTCTTC. Its translation: CASSLVGGNDEQFF. This chain connects TRBV5-1 to TRBJ2-1, with 7 bases fitting TRBD2. The germline V gene has CDR1 SGHRS and CDR2 YFSETQ. The CDR3 has 14 residues. J lost 8 bases, V lost 2 bases, and 7 bases had no gene match.